The 6 T cell receptor beta chains reported below all come from one sample, sequenced in a study of post-analysis software for immune sequencing data. The study, taken as a whole, reports: Included in a set of 5 or 6 TRBV segments more frequent in patients than controls were TRBV5-6, TRBV5-1 and TRBV20-1.

These TCRs' antigens remain unknown. Tagging with unique molecular identifiers was a feature of the TCR beta cDNA libraries. MiXCR, run by TCRdb on the PCR reads, gives a single entry per CDR3 protein. The sample consists of hundreds of thousands of distinct CDR3 sequences, roughly 46% of them appearing once. The material sequenced was blood. These receptors were collected from a girl aged 5-17 years with multiple sclerosis.

The CDR3 bases are TGCAGCGTTGAAACTAACACTGAAGCTTTCTTT. Translating it yields CSVETNTEAFF. The V call is TRBV29-1, the J call TRBJ1-1; D remains ambiguous. The CDR3 consists of 11 residues. Trimming took 2 bases from V and 2 from J, leaving 3 bases between them. Germline V CDR1 and CDR2: SQVTM, ANQGSEA. The full variable domain, completed using reference TRBV29-1 and TRBJ1-1, is SAVISQKPSRDICQRGTSLTIQCQVDSQVTMMFWYRQQPGQSLTLIATANQGSEATYESGFVIDKFPISRPNLTFSTLTVSNMSPEDSSIYLCSVETNTEAFFGQGTRLTVV.

This sequence joins TRBV5-1 and TRBJ2-1; a weak D match, TRBD2 (6 bases). The germline V and J ends were trimmed by 1 base and 0 bases, with 14 bases remaining between them. Germline values: CDR1 SGHRS, CDR2 YFSETQ. This CDR3 comprises 17 residues. The CDR3 protein is CASSLLREPSSYNEQFF. CDR3 nucleotides: TGCGCCAGCAGCTTGCTGCGGGAACCTAGCTCCTACAATGAGCAGTTCTTC. Full variable domain (remainder filled in from reference TRBV5-1 and TRBJ2-1): KAGVTQTPRYLIKTRGQQVTLSCSPISGHRSVSWYQQTPGQGLQFLFEYFSETQRNKGNFPGRFSGRQFSNSRSEMNVSTLELGDSALYLCASSLLREPSSYNEQFFGPGTRLTVL.

This clonotype was seen more than once but under ten times. V gene TRBV20-1 combines with J gene TRBJ2-7; the match to TRBD1 covers 7 bases. Germline V gene lookup returns CDR1 DFQATT and CDR2 SNEGSKA (reference sequence). The ends lost 4 bases at V and 7 bases at J; junction bases unmatched: 10. This CDR3 has 13 residues. CDR3 DNA: TGCAGTGCTACAAAAGACAGGGTGGAGGAGCAGTACTTC. Translation: CSATKDRVEEQYF.

This clonotype was detected only once. The chain couples TRBV7-3 to TRBJ2-1; TRBD1 aligns across 8 bases. Germline CDR1 reads SGHTA; CDR2 reads FQGTGA. J gave up 4 bases and V 5 bases, and 7 bases lay outside the gene matches. This CDR3 has 15 residues. The CDR3 loop is CASSPLQGVYNEQFF. CDR3 nucleotide sequence: TGTGCCAGCAGCCCACTACAGGGGGTATACAATGAGCAGTTCTTC. The full variable domain, completed using reference TRBV7-3 and TRBJ2-1, is GAGVSQTPSNKVTEKGKYVELRCDPISGHTALYWYRQSLGQGPEFLIYFQGTGAADDSGLPNDRFFAVRPEGSVSTLKIQRTERGDSAVYLCASSPLQGVYNEQFFGPGTRLTVL.

The CDR3 DNA follows: TGCAGTGCTAGCTGGGGCCAGAGTCTTACAGATACGCAGTATTTT. Its translation is CSASWGQSLTDTQYF. The V call is TRBV20-1, the J call TRBJ2-3, with a weak D call TRBD1 (5 bases). Germline assignment: CDR1 DFQATT and CDR2 SNEGSKA (reference sequence). V lost 3 bases to trimming and J lost 3 bases, with 16 bases between them. The length of the CDR3 is 15 residues.

This rearrangement joins TRBV20-1 to TRBJ2-3; perhaps D is TRBD1 or TRBD2 (6 bases each). Trimming removed 3 bases at V and 0 bases at J, with 22 bases between. This CDR3 has 18 residues. The germline CDR1 and CDR2 sequences are DFQATT and SNEGSKA (reference sequence). CDR3 DNA: TGCAGTGCTAGCGGGGGCACCGAGTCCCTGACTAGCACAGATACGCAGTATTTT. As protein: CSASGGTESLTSTDTQYF.